Listed below are T cell receptor beta chains from one sample, sequenced in a study of shared clonotypes between healthy human individuals. Produced via immunoSEQ multiplex PCR; TCRdb's table is partial and in-frame only. The data contain roughly 1 million clones, around 74% of them singletons. What was sequenced was memory CD4+ T cells sorted from blood. The source is a man younger than 35 in good health. Each CDR3 is given with its conserved first and last residue. The order of the fields is V gene, J gene, CDR3 protein.

>TRBV13|TRBJ1-2
CASRPRGRDYGYTF
>TRBV7-2|TRBJ2-7
CASSPRLASLEQYF
>TRBV5-4|TRBJ2-2
CASSLVGFDGELFF
>TRBV6-4|TRBJ1-1
CASSKQEGTEAFF
>TRBV12-5|TRBJ2-7
CASGLPPGQDPYEQYF
>TRBV18|TRBJ2-1
CASSPLGAINEQFF
>TRBV15|TRBJ2-4
CATSSRQVLNIQYF
>TRBV5-4|TRBJ1-2
CASSSGQGNYGYTF
>TRBV6-1|TRBJ1-5
CATTLDSNQPQHF
>TRBV7-2|TRBJ1-2
CASSFSGTGIYGYTF
>TRBV10-3|TRBJ2-1
CAISVINEQFF
>TRBV5-1|TRBJ2-3
CASSARLAGARGDTQYF
>TRBV4-3|TRBJ2-3
CASSQDWIRSDTQYF
>TRBV7-6|TRBJ2-3
CASRKTSGRTDTQYF
>TRBV5-1|TRBJ1-1
CASSATSLGGNTEAFF
>TRBV18|TRBJ2-5
CASSPPRTSGSGKTQYF
>TRBV5-6|TRBJ2-6
CASSPGGTGANVLTF
>TRBV4-3|TRBJ2-1
CASSLQGTPYNEQFF
>TRBV30|TRBJ1-2
CAWSVMGGYTF
>TRBV7-9|TRBJ1-6
CASTSGYSPLHF
>TRBV10-3|TRBJ1-6
CAISDGRVRNSPLHF
>TRBV6-1|TRBJ1-2
CASSAYRAPNYGYTF
>TRBV7-8|TRBJ2-5
CASSSPGTSGRLTQYF
>TRBV19|TRBJ1-2
CASSIGQGANYGYTF
>TRBV10-3|TRBJ1-1
CAITEGQNEAFF
>TRBV7-2|TRBJ2-6
CASSFTGQGATGANVLTF
>TRBV18|TRBJ1-1
CASSPGSAEAFF
>TRBV5-1|TRBJ2-3
CASSLEAPTLSTQYF
>TRBV7-3|TRBJ2-3
CASSPGSGGAGADTQYF
>TRBV19|TRBJ1-1
CASISVGQSAEAFF
>TRBV2|TRBJ1-4
CATKTLGTDNEKLFF
>TRBV6-1|TRBJ1-2
CATEPGGNYGYTF
>TRBV5-4|TRBJ2-1
CASSSAVSSYNEQFF
>TRBV25-1|TRBJ2-6
CASSEPGTGANVLTF
>TRBV5-6|TRBJ1-5
CASSPGTGGGPQHF
>TRBV11-2|TRBJ1-2
CASSPVGTGGYTF
>TRBV6-1|TRBJ1-5
CASSEGRTGNQPQHF
>TRBV6-5|TRBJ2-5
CASSYSHSAGGETQYF
>TRBV18|TRBJ2-1
CASSPGGVNEQFF
>TRBV7-2|TRBJ1-1
CASSFRQGNTEAFF
>TRBV19|TRBJ1-2
CASSIMVAREERFGGYTF
>TRBV19|TRBJ2-3
CASSPGVADTQYF
>TRBV14|TRBJ2-3
CASSQARSTDTQYF
>TRBV7-2|TRBJ2-5
CASSSTFLELQYF
>TRBV7-3|TRBJ1-1
CASTGARPIRNTEAFF
>TRBV5-1|TRBJ2-5
CASSLRGVETQYF
>TRBV6-6|TRBJ1-2
CASRAGQGANYGYTF
>TRBV15|TRBJ2-3
CATSRALAGGTDTQYF
>TRBV7-2|TRBJ1-1
CASSSQVGGMGTEAFF
>TRBV2|TRBJ2-5
CASSVLGSQETQYF
>TRBV6-1|TRBJ2-5
CASKVQGGGLETQYF
>TRBV6-5|TRBJ2-5
CASSGPGARETQYF
>TRBV15|TRBJ2-4
CATSKIGEVKNIQYF
>TRBV5-6|TRBJ2-5
CASSLGQGVGETQYF
>TRBV28|TRBJ2-4
CASSPTGTSVAKNIQYF
>TRBV28|TRBJ1-1
CASSYTGGVPEAFF